The 2 T cell receptor beta chains given below trace back to one sample, sequenced in a study of STAT5B mutations in CD4+ large granular lymphocyte leukemia. Profiling relied on immunoSEQ multiplex PCR, and the TCRdb table lists in-frame clones only, not all of them. The sample yields nearly 30,000 clones, around 85% seen once. Sequenced material: CD4+ T cells from blood buffy coats. These receptors all stem from a human donor in good health.

This clone has a handful of counts. This sequence joins TRBV6-1 and TRBJ2-2; D not certain. CDR3 size: 14 residues. The V end was cut by 4 bases, the J end by 1 base, with 7 bases between. CDR1 is MNHNS, CDR2 SASEGT, per germline. For the CDR3, the DNA is TGTGCCAGCAGTGGGGCGGTGAACACCGGGGAGCTGTTTTTT. Its protein product is CASSGAVNTGELFF.

The gene calls are TRBV2 and TRBJ1-2, with 7 bases matching TRBD1. V lost 4 bases and J lost 3; bases outside the gene matches: 8. Germline assignment: CDR1 SNHLY and CDR2 FYNNEI. This CDR3 has 15 amino acids. The CDR3 is CASSGLQGVDYGYTF. DNA of the CDR3: TGTGCCAGCAGTGGACTTCAGGGGGTGGACTATGGCTACACCTTC.